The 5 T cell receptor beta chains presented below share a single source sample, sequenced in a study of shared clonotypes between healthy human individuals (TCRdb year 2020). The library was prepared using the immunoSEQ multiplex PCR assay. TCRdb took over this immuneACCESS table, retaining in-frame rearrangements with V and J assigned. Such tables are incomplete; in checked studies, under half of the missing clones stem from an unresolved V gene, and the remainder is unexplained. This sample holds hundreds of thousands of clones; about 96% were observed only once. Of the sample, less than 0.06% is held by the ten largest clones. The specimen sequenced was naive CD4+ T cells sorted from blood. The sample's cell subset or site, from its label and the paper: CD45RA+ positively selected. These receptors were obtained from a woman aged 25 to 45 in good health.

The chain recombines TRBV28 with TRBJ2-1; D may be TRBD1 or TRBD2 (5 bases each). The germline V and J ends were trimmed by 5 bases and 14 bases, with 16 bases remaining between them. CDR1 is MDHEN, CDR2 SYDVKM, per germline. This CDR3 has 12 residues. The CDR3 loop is CASSPTAWGKFF. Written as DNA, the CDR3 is TGTGCCAGCAGTCCGACTGCCTGGGGGAAGTTCTTC. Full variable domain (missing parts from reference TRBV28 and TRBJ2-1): DVKVTQSSRYLVKRTGEKVFLECVQDMDHENMFWYRQDPGLGLRLIYFSYDVKMKEKGDIPEGYSVSREKKERFSLILESASTNQTSMYLCASSPTAWGKFFGPGTRLTVL.

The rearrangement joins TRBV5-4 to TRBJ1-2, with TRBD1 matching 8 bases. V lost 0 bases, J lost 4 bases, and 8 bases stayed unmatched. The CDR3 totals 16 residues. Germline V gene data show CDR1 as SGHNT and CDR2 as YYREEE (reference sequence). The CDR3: CASSLGTRQGTYGYTF. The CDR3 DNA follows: TGTGCCAGCAGCTTGGGAACTAGACAGGGGACCTATGGCTACACCTTC.

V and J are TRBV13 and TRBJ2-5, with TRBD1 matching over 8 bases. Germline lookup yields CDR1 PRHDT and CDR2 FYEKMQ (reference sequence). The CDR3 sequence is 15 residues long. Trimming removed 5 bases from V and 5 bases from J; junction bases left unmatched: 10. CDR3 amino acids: CASSRNRGILETQYF. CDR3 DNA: TGTGCCAGCAGCCGAAACAGGGGGATCTTGGAGACCCAGTACTTC. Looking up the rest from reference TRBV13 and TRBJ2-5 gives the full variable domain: AAGVIQSPRHLIKEKRETATLKCYPIPRHDTVYWYQQGPGQDPQFLISFYEKMQSDKGSIPDRFSAQQFSDYHSELNMSSLELGDSALYFCASSRNRGILETQYFGPGTRLLVL.

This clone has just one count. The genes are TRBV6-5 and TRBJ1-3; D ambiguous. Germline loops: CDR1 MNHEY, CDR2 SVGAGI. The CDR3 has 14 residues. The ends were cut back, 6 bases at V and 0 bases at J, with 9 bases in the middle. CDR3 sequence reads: CASSRTASGNTIYF. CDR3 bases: TGTGCCAGCAGCAGGACTGCCTCTGGAAACACCATATATTTT.

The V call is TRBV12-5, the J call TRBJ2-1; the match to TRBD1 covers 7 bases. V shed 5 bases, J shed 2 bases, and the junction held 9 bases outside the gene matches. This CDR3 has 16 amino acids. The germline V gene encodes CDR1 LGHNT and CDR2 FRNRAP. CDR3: CASGKKQGYPYNEQFF. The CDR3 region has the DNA TGTGCTAGTGGTAAAAAACAGGGGTACCCCTACAATGAGCAGTTCTTC.